This is a list of T cell receptor beta chains from one sample in a study of PD-L1 blockade in urothelial cancer. The repertoire was sequenced with immunoSEQ multiplex PCR; TCRdb's copy has only in-frame clones and lacks some. The sample contains roughly 62,000 clones, approximately 80% of which appear only once. The sample consisted of PBMCs, taken around atezolizumab (anti-PD-L1) treatment. These receptors all come from an older man with urothelial cancer. The CDR3 runs from the conserved cysteine through the conserved F or W. The D gene is left open where the match is weak. Size is omitted from some rows. Given values are once, few, many or a class for expanded clones.

v_gene: TRBV7-2; j_gene: TRBJ2-7; abundance: .; d_gene: TRBD2; CDR3nt: TGTGCCAGCAGCCGGGGACTAGCGGGAGGGCCGAGCTCCTACGAGCAGTACTTC; CDR3aa: CASSRGLAGGPSSYEQYF
v_gene: TRBV5-6; j_gene: TRBJ2-5; abundance: .; d_gene: TRBD1; CDR3nt: TGTGCCAGCAGCTTGACAAGTTTGGGACAGGGATCGGAGACCCAGTACTTC; CDR3aa: CASSLTSLGQGSETQYF
v_gene: TRBV28; j_gene: TRBJ2-6; abundance: .; d_gene: TRBD1; CDR3nt: TGTGCCAGCAGTCCTCGGCCAGGGGGCGCGAACTCTGGGGCCAACGTCCTGACTTTC; CDR3aa: CASSPRPGGANSGANVLTF
v_gene: TRBV18; j_gene: TRBJ2-1; abundance: .; d_gene: TRBD2; CDR3nt: TGTGCCAGCTCAGAGGTGGCTAGCGGGAGGAGTGAGCAGTTCTTC; CDR3aa: CASSEVASGRSEQFF
v_gene: TRBV5-1; j_gene: TRBJ2-5; abundance: .; d_gene: .; CDR3nt: TGCGCCAGCAGCAAAGGGGTGAGCGACCAAGAGACCCAGTACTTC; CDR3aa: CASSKGVSDQETQYF
v_gene: TRBV7-6; j_gene: TRBJ1-1; abundance: .; d_gene: .; CDR3nt: TGTGCCAGCAGCTTAGAAACGGGGGTCTACAACACTGAAGCTTTCTTT; CDR3aa: CASSLETGVYNTEAFF
v_gene: TRBV27; j_gene: TRBJ1-5; abundance: .; d_gene: .; CDR3nt: TGTGCCAGCAGGCTTAGAAGCAATCAGCCCCAGCATTTT; CDR3aa: CASRLRSNQPQHF
v_gene: TRBV2; j_gene: TRBJ1-2; abundance: few; d_gene: .; CDR3nt: TGTGCCAGCAGGCTAACAGGGTGGGAGGGCTACACCTTC; CDR3aa: CASRLTGWEGYTF
v_gene: TRBV29-1; j_gene: TRBJ1-2; abundance: few; d_gene: .; CDR3nt: TGCAGCGTTGAAGAGGGTCGGGGGGTGGGTGGCTACACCTTC; CDR3aa: CSVEEGRGVGGYTF
v_gene: TRBV2; j_gene: TRBJ2-5; abundance: .; d_gene: .; CDR3nt: TGTGCCAGCGCTCCCGGACTCGGGCGTCTGACCCAGTACTTC; CDR3aa: CASAPGLGRLTQYF
v_gene: TRBV27; j_gene: TRBJ2-1; abundance: .; d_gene: TRBD1; CDR3nt: TGTGCCAGCAGGCACGGGACAGGGGGCTACCTATACAATGAGCAGTTCTTC; CDR3aa: CASRHGTGGYLYNEQFF
v_gene: TRBV20-1; j_gene: TRBJ2-3; abundance: .; d_gene: .; CDR3nt: TGCAGTGCTAGAGCGGTCCTATGGTATTTT; CDR3aa: CSARAVLWYF
v_gene: TRBV7-9; j_gene: TRBJ1-2; abundance: .; d_gene: .; CDR3nt: TGTGCCAGCAGCTTAAGCAGGGACTATGGCTACACCTTC; CDR3aa: CASSLSRDYGYTF
v_gene: TRBV19; j_gene: TRBJ2-3; abundance: few; d_gene: TRBD2; CDR3nt: TGTGCCAGTAGTAGCGGGAGTCGGACAGATACGCAGTATTTT; CDR3aa: CASSSGSRTDTQYF
v_gene: TRBV2; j_gene: TRBJ1-1; abundance: .; d_gene: .; CDR3nt: TGTGCCAGCAGGCCTGGGCAGGAGGAGAACACTGAAGCTTTCTTT; CDR3aa: CASRPGQEENTEAFF
v_gene: TRBV7-9; j_gene: TRBJ2-1; abundance: once; d_gene: TRBD2; CDR3nt: TGTGCCAGCAGCTTATATAGCGGGCAGAGCTACAATGAGCAGTTCTTC; CDR3aa: CASSLYSGQSYNEQFF
v_gene: TRBV30; j_gene: TRBJ1-2; abundance: .; d_gene: TRBD1; CDR3nt: TGTGCCTGGGGAGGGGGCGGAAGCTATGGCTACACCTTC; CDR3aa: CAWGGGGSYGYTF
v_gene: TRBV28; j_gene: TRBJ1-4; abundance: .; d_gene: TRBD1; CDR3nt: TGTGCCAGCAGTGGACAGGGGAGTCATGAAAAACTGTTTTTT; CDR3aa: CASSGQGSHEKLFF
v_gene: TRBV5-1; j_gene: TRBJ2-6; abundance: .; d_gene: .; CDR3nt: TGCGCCAGCAGCCCTACTCACTCTGGGGCCAACGTCCTGACTTTC; CDR3aa: CASSPTHSGANVLTF
v_gene: TRBV14; j_gene: TRBJ2-5; abundance: .; d_gene: TRBD2; CDR3nt: TGTGCCAGCAGCCTCTGGGGGGGGCAAGAGACCCAGTACTTC; CDR3aa: CASSLWGGQETQYF
v_gene: TRBV5-8; j_gene: TRBJ2-3; abundance: .; d_gene: .; CDR3nt: TGTGCCAGCAGCTTGCAGGGCAGCACAGATACGCAGTATTTT; CDR3aa: CASSLQGSTDTQYF
v_gene: TRBV5-6; j_gene: TRBJ1-5; abundance: once; d_gene: .; CDR3nt: TGTGCCAGCAGCCGCTGGGGCGGGGGGCAGCCCCAGCATTTT; CDR3aa: CASSRWGGGQPQHF
v_gene: TRBV15; j_gene: TRBJ2-7; abundance: .; d_gene: .; CDR3nt: TGTGCCACCAGCAGAGATTGGGGTACAGGGAGAACCTACGAGCAGTACTTC; CDR3aa: CATSRDWGTGRTYEQYF
v_gene: TRBV5-4; j_gene: TRBJ1-1; abundance: .; d_gene: TRBD1; CDR3nt: TGTGCCAGCAGCTTGGGGACAGGGTCCATGAACACTGAAGCTTTCTTT; CDR3aa: CASSLGTGSMNTEAFF
v_gene: TRBV7-3; j_gene: TRBJ1-2; abundance: .; d_gene: TRBD1; CDR3nt: TGTGCCAGCAGTTCGGACAGGGATGTGGGCTACACCTTC; CDR3aa: CASSSDRDVGYTF
v_gene: TRBV5-1; j_gene: TRBJ1-5; abundance: once; d_gene: TRBD1; CDR3nt: TGCGCCAGCCGTATAAATACAGGGGGAGGTCAGCCCCAGCATTTT; CDR3aa: CASRINTGGGQPQHF
v_gene: TRBV7-6; j_gene: TRBJ2-7; abundance: .; d_gene: TRBD2; CDR3nt: TGTGCCAGCAGCCTAGCGGGAGGGGCGTACGAGCAGTACTTC; CDR3aa: CASSLAGGAYEQYF
v_gene: TRBV27; j_gene: TRBJ1-2; abundance: .; d_gene: TRBD1; CDR3nt: TGTGCCAGCAGTTACCGACAGGGGGCAGGCTACACCTTC; CDR3aa: CASSYRQGAGYTF
v_gene: TRBV25-1; j_gene: TRBJ2-2; abundance: .; d_gene: .; CDR3nt: TGTGCCAGCAGTGGGGCAGTCTTAACCGGGGAGCTGTTTTTT; CDR3aa: CASSGAVLTGELFF
v_gene: TRBV29-1; j_gene: TRBJ2-5; abundance: few; d_gene: TRBD1; CDR3nt: TGCAGCGTCGGGGGACAGGAACATTTGGGGACCCAGTACTTC; CDR3aa: CSVGGQEHLGTQYF
v_gene: TRBV25-1; j_gene: TRBJ2-7; abundance: .; d_gene: .; CDR3nt: TGTGCCAGCAGTTGGGCTGGCTTCTACGAGCAGTACTTC; CDR3aa: CASSWAGFYEQYF
v_gene: TRBV13; j_gene: TRBJ1-1; abundance: .; d_gene: .; CDR3nt: TGTGCCAGCAGCTTAAGCTCCGAGAACACTGAAGCTTTCTTT; CDR3aa: CASSLSSENTEAFF
v_gene: TRBV28; j_gene: TRBJ1-5; abundance: .; d_gene: .; CDR3nt: TGTGCCAGCATCCAGGGCCCACATCAGCCCCAGCATTTT; CDR3aa: CASIQGPHQPQHF
v_gene: TRBV9; j_gene: TRBJ2-7; abundance: .; d_gene: TRBD2; CDR3nt: TGTGCCAGCAGCATTCGAGCGGGAGTGGTCTCCTACGAGCAGTACTTC; CDR3aa: CASSIRAGVVSYEQYF